This record concerns one T cell receptor (beta chain) sequence. What it recognizes is unknown. It was through 5'RACE template switching that TCR cDNA was made, with a universal primer site and UMIs added. TCRdb reprocessed the 5' RACE reads via MiXCR and lists one record per CDR3 protein. The sample consists of 300,000 or so distinct CDR3 sequences, roughly 7% of them appearing once. The data are from a study of T cells after yellow fever vaccination. Notes on the study in general: Clonotype sharing between CD4 and CD8 compartments was small. Weaker in magnitude, the secondary response showed a faster peak on day 5 versus 15. A large majority of primary-vaccination clones showed up again after the booster (about 97% CD4, 75% to 90% CD8).

The V end was cut by 5 bases, the J end by 7 bases, with 13 bases between. Germline loops: CDR1 SGHRS, CDR2 YFSETQ. The CDR3 spans 13 residues. The V and J genes are TRBV5-1 and TRBJ2-1; D perhaps matches TRBD1 (6 bases). Here the sequenced sample was PBMCs, taken 45 days after the first yellow fever vaccination. The TCR was taken from a young man who received the YFV17D yellow fever vaccine. The CDR3 nucleotides are TGCGCCAGCAGAACAACAGGGTTGAATGAGCAGTTCTTC. Translating it yields CASRTTGLNEQFF.